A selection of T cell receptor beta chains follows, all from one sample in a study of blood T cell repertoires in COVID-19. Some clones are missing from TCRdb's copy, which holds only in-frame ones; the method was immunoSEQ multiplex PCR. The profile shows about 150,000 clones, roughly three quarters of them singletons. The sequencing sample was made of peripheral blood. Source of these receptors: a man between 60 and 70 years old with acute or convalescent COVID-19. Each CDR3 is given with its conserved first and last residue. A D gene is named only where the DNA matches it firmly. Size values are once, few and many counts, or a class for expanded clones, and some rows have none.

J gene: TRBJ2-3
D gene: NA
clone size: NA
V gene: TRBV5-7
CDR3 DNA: TGTGCCAGCAGCTTGGGGGGCAGGGGCCGCACAGATACGCAGTATTTT
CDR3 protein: CASSLGGRGRTDTQYF

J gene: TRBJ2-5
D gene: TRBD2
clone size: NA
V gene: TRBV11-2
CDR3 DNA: TGTGCCAGCAGCTTAGAGACTAGCGACGAAGAGACCCAGTACTTC
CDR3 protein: CASSLETSDEETQYF

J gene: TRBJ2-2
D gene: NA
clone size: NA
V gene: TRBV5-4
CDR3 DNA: TGTGCCAGCAGCTTTGTGGGAGCCAGCACCGGGGAGCTGTTTTTT
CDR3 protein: CASSFVGASTGELFF

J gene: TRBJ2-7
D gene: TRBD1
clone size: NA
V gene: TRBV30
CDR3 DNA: TGTGCCTGGAGTGGGTTTACAGGGGGAGCCTACGAGCAGTACTTC
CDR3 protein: CAWSGFTGGAYEQYF

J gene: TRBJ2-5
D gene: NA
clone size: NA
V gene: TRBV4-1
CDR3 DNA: TGCGCCAGCAGCCAAAATGGAAGGACTGTAACAGAGACCCAGTACTTC
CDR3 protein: CASSQNGRTVTETQYF

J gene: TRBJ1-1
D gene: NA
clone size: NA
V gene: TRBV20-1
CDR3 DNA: TGCAGCGCCTCGTACGGCACTGAAGCTTTCTTT
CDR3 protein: CSASYGTEAFF

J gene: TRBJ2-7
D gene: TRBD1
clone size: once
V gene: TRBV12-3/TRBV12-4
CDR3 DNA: TGTGCCAGCAGTACCAGGGGGCGAAGCGAGCAGTACTTC
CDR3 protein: CASSTRGRSEQYF

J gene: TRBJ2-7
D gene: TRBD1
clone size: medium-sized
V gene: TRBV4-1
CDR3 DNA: TGCGCCAGCAGCCAGGAGCCTCACACAGGGGTAGAGCTCTACGAGCAGTACTTC
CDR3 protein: CASSQEPHTGVELYEQYF

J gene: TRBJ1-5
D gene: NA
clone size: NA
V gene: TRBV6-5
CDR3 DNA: TGTGCCAGCAGTTACTCGCGGGTCGGTCAGCCCCAGCATTTT
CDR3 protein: CASSYSRVGQPQHF

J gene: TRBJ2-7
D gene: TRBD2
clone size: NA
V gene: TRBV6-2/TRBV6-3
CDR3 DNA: TGTGCCAGCAGTCCCTTAGCGGGAAGCTACGAGCAGTACTTC
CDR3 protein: CASSPLAGSYEQYF

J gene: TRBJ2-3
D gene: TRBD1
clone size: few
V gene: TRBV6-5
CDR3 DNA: TGTGCCAGCATTTCCAGGACAGGGGGCACAGATACGCAGTATTTT
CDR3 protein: CASISRTGGTDTQYF

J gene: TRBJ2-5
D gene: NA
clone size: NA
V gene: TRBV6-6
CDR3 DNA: TGTGCCAGCAGTTACCTCTCCGGGGTGCAAGAGACCCAGTACTTC
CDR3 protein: CASSYLSGVQETQYF

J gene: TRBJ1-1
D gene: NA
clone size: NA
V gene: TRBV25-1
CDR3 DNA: TGTGCCAGCAGTGAACAGGGATGGAACACTGAAGCTTTCTTT
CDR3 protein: CASSEQGWNTEAFF

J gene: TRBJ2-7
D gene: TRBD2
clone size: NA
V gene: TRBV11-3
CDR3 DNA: TGTGCCAGCAGCTTAGGGCTAGCGGGAAGCGAGCAGTACTTC
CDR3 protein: CASSLGLAGSEQYF

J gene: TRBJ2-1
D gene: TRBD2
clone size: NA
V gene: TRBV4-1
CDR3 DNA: TGCGCCAGCAGCCAAGTGGTGGGTCTAGCGGGAGGGAATGAGCAGTTCTTC
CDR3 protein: CASSQVVGLAGGNEQFF

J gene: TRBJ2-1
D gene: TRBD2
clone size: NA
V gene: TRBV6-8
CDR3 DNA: TGTGCCAGCAGTTACAGCCGGGACTACTACAATGAGCAGTTCTTC
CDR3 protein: CASSYSRDYYNEQFF

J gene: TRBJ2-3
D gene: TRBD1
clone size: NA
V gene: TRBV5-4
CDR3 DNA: TGTGCCAGCAGCTCTTTGACAGGGCTGGGCGCAGATACGCAGTATTTT
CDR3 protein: CASSSLTGLGADTQYF

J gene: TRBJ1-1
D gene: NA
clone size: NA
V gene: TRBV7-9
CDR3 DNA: TGTGCCAGCAGCTTATCCTACGGGTCCTGGGTTGGAGCTTTCTTT
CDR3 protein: CASSLSYGSWVGAFF

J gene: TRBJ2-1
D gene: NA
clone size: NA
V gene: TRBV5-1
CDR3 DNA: TGCGCCAGCAGCTTCCAGGGCACCTGGGACAATGAGCAGTTCTTC
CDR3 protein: CASSFQGTWDNEQFF

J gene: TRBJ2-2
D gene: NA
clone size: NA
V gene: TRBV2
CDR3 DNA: TGTGCCAGCAGCTTACAGGGCACCGGGGAGCTGTTTTTT
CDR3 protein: CASSLQGTGELFF

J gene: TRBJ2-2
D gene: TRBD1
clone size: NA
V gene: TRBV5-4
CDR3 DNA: TGTGCCAGCAGTTTTGACAGGGGAGTTGGGGAGCTGTTTTTT
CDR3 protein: CASSFDRGVGELFF

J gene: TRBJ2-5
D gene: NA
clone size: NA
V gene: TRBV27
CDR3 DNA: TGTGCCAGCAGTTTATACTTGCAAGAGACCCAGTACTTC
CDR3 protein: CASSLYLQETQYF

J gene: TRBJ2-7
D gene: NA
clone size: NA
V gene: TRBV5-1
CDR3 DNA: TGCGCCAGCAGCCCTCGGGACTCCACCTCCTACGAGCAGTACTTC
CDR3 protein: CASSPRDSTSYEQYF

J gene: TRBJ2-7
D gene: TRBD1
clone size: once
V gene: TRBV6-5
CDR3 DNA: TGTGCCAGCAGTTACTCGAAACTAAAGGGGGCGTACGAGCAGTACTTC
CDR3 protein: CASSYSKLKGAYEQYF

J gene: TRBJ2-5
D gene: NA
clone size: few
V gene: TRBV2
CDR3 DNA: TGTGCCAGCAGGGCCAGGGCTGAGACCCAGTACTTC
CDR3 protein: CASRARAETQYF

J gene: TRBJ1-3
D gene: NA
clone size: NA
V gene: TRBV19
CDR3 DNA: TGTGCCAGTAGACAGCAGACGTCTGGAAACACCATATATTTT
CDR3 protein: CASRQQTSGNTIYF

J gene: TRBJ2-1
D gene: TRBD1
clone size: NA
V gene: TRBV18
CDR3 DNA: TGTGCCAGCTCACAGAGGGACAGGGGGCTAGGTGAGCAGTTCTTC
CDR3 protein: CASSQRDRGLGEQFF

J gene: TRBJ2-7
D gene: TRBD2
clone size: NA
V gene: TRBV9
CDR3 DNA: TGTGCCAGCAGCGTAGACCCAGCGGGATCCTACGAGCAGTACTTC
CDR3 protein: CASSVDPAGSYEQYF

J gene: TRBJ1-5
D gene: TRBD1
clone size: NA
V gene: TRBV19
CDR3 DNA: TGTGCCAGTAGCGACAGGGGACCTTATAGCAATCAGCCCCAGCATTTT
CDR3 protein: CASSDRGPYSNQPQHF

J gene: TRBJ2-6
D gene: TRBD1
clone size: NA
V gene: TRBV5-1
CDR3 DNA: TGCGCCAGCAGCTTAGGGGGCGCTGGGGCCAACGTCCTGACTTTC
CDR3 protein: CASSLGGAGANVLTF

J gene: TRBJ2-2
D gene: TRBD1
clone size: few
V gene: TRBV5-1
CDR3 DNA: TGCGCCAGCAGCTTGCCCTCAGGACAGGGGGCCCGAGGTAGCGCCGGGGAGCTGTTTTTT
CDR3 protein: CASSLPSGQGARGSAGELFF

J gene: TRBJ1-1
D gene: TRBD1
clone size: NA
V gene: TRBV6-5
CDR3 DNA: TGTGCCAGCAATAAGGGGGCTCCTGAAGCTTTCTTT
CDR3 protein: CASNKGAPEAFF

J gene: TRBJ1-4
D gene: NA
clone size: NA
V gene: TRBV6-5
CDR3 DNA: TGTGCCAGCAGTTACGGGGACCCAGGGAGGGAAAAACTGTTTTTT
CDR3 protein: CASSYGDPGREKLFF

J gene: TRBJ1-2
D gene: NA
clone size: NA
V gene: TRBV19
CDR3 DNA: TGTGCCAGTAGTATCGCTACTTCTTATGGCTACACCTTC
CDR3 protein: CASSIATSYGYTF

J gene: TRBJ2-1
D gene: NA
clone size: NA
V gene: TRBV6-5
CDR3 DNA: TGTGCCAGCAGTTACGGGCTACCTGGCCGGGAGCAGTTCTTC
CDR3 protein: CASSYGLPGREQFF

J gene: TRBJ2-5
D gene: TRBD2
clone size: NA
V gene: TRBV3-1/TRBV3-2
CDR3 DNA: TGTGCCAGCAGCCCGCGACGGACTTCTAGCGGGAGAGCGAAGACCCAGTACTTC
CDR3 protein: CASSPRRTSSGRAKTQYF

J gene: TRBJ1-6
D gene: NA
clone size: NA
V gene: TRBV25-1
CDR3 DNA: TGTGCCAGCAGTGCAGGGGACCCTTCACCCCTCCACTTT
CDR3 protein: CASSAGDPSPLHF

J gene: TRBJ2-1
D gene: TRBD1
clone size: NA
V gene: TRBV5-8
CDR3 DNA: TGTGCCAGCAGCGCGGGACAGGATCTATACAATGAGCAGTTCTTC
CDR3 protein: CASSAGQDLYNEQFF

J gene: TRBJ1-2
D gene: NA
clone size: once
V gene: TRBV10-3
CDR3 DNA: TGTGCCATCAGTGAGCTTAACGGCGGACAGTACCCTAACTATGGCTACACCTTC
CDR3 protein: CAISELNGGQYPNYGYTF

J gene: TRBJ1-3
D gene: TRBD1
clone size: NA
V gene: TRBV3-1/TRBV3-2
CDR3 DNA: TGTGCCAGCAGCCCTGGGACAGGGGCGCTGGGAAACACCATATATTTT
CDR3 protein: CASSPGTGALGNTIYF

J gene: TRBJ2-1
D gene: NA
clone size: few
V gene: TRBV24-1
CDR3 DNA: TGTGCCACCAGTGATATGGGTAGCGCCTACAATGAGCAGTTCTTC
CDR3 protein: CATSDMGSAYNEQFF

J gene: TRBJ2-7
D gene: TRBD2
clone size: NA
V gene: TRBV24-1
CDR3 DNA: TGTGCCACCAGTGATTTGACTGATCTCAGGCCTAGCGGGATGTACGAGCAGTACTTC
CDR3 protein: CATSDLTDLRPSGMYEQYF

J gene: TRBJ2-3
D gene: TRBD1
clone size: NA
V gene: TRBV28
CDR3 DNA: TGTGCCAGCAGGAGGCCCGACCGGGACAGGGTCATGTTCTCTAGCACAGATACGCAGTATTTT
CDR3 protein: CASRRPDRDRVMFSSTDTQYF

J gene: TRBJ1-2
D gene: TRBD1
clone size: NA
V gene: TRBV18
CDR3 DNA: TGTGCCAGCTCACCACGCGTTCAGGGGGCTATGGGTGGCTACACCTTC
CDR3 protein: CASSPRVQGAMGGYTF